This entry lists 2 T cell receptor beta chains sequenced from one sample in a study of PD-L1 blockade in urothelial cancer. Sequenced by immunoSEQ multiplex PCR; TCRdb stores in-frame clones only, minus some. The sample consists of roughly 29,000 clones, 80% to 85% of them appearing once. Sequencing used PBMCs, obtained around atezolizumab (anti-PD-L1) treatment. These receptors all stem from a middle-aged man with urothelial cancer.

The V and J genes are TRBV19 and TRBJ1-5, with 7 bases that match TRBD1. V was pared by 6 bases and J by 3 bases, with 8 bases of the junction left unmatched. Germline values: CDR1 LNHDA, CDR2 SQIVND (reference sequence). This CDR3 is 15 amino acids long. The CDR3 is CASSDTGAYNQPQHF. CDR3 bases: TGTGCCAGTAGCGATACAGGGGCGTACAATCAGCCCCAGCATTTT.

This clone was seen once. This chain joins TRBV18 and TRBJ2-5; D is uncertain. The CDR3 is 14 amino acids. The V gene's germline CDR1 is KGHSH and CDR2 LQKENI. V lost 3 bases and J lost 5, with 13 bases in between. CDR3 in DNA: TGTGCCAGCTCACCCAGGCCCAGTTCCGAGACCCAGTACTTC. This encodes CASSPRPSSETQYF.